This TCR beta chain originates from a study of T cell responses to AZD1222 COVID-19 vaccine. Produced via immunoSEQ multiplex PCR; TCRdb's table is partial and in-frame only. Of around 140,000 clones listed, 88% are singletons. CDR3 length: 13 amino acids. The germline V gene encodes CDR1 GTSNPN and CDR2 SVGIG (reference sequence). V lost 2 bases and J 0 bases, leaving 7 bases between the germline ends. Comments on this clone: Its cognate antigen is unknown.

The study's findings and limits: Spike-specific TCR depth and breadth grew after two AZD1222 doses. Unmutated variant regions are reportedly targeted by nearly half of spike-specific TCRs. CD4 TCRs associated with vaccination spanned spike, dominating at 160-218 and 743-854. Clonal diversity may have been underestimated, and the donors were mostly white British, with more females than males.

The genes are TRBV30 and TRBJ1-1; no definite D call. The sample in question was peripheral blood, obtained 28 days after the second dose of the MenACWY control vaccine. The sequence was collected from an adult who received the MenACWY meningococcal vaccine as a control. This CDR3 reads CAWSLSLNTEAFF. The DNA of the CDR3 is TGTGCCTGGAGTCTCAGCCTGAACACTGAAGCTTTCTTT.